A single sample is the source of the 24 T cell receptor beta chains below, sequenced in a study of blood T cell repertoires in COVID-19 (dated by TCRdb to about 2020). Library preparation used the immunoSEQ multiplex PCR assay. TCRdb's version of the immuneACCESS table is confined to in-frame rearrangements and falls short of the full clone set. An unresolved V gene accounts for under half of the shortfall where checked; the remainder is of unknown origin. Recorded for this sample are under 150,000 clones; approximately 85% of them occurred a single time. More than 3.5% of the sample comes from the top ten. What was sequenced was peripheral blood. All receptors come from a human donor in a cohort sampled during active COVID-19.

The chain is built from TRBV2 and TRBJ1-4; 10 bases fit TRBD1. In germline, CDR1 is SNHLY, CDR2 FYNNEI. After removal of 6 bases from V and 7 bases from J, the junction contained 8 bases not matched to a gene. CDR3 size: 15 residues. CDR3 loop: CASRTGGAVSEKLFF. For the CDR3, the DNA is TGTGCCAGCAGGACAGGGGGCGCGGTTTCTGAAAAACTGTTTTTT. Filled out from reference TRBV2 and TRBJ1-4, the complete variable domain reads EPEVTQTPSHQVTQMGQEVILRCVPISNHLYFYWYRQILGQKVEFLVSFYNNEISEKSEIFDDQFSVERPDGSNFTLKIRSTKLEDSAMYFCASRTGGAVSEKLFFGSGTQLSVL.

The V gene is TRBV9, the J gene TRBJ2-6; possibly TRBD1 for D (5 bases). Germline CDR1 reads SGDLS; CDR2 reads YYNGEE. The V end was cut by 4 bases, the J end by 4 bases, with 15 bases between. This CDR3 has 16 amino acids. CDR3 nucleotide sequence: TGTGCCAGCAGCCCAAGATCAGGGTCGGGGGCCAACGTCCTGACTTTC. Its translation: CASSPRSGSGANVLTF.

The V call is TRBV14, the J call TRBJ1-6, with 11 bases matching TRBD1. Germline values: CDR1 SGHDN, CDR2 FVKESK. With 2 bases clipped from V and 8 bases from J, the junction kept 5 bases outside the gene matches. The CDR3 length is 16 residues. CDR3 DNA sequence: TGTGCCAGCAGCCAACGGACAGGGGGCTTAGATTCACCCCTCCACTTT. Translation gives CASSQRTGGLDSPLHF.

The rearrangement uses TRBV6-5 and TRBJ2-3, with 12 bases identical to TRBD2. Per germline, CDR1 MNHEY and CDR2 SVGAGI. The CDR3 has 15 amino acids. With 5 bases clipped from V and 4 bases from J, the junction kept 4 bases outside the gene matches. CDR3 DNA sequence: TGTGCCAGCAGTCTAGCGGGAGGGGGGGCAGATACGCAGTATTTT. Its protein is CASSLAGGGADTQYF.

The genes are TRBV4-3 and TRBJ1-1; tentative D call: TRBD1 (5 bases). V lost 2 bases, J lost 4 bases, and 17 bases lay in between. The germline gives CDR1 LGHNA, CDR2 YSLEER. The CDR3 totals 16 residues. CDR3 nucleotides: TGCGCCAGCAGCCAACAGATTACAGCCCAGGGCACTGAAGCTTTCTTT. It yields the protein CASSQQITAQGTEAFF.

V usage is TRBV7-2 and J usage is TRBJ2-5; D remains unclear. CDR3 size: 13 residues. Per the germline V gene, CDR1 is SGHTA and CDR2 is FQGNSA. V was shortened by 2 bases and J by 6 bases, with 10 bases between the two germline ends. The CDR3 reads CASSLPGQKTQYF. DNA of the CDR3: TGTGCCAGCAGCTTACCAGGTCAAAAGACCCAGTACTTC.

This chain connects TRBV7-8 to TRBJ1-5, with a possible D match to TRBD1 (5 bases). This CDR3 has 15 amino acids. Trimming removed 0 bases from V and 3 bases from J, with 9 bases in between. CDR1 is SGHVS, CDR2 FQNEAQ, per germline. DNA for the CDR3: TGTGCCAGCAGCTTAGCAGGGGATGACAATCAGCCCCAGCATTTT. Encoded protein: CASSLAGDDNQPQHF.

This clone is labeled medium-sized. V gene TRBV4-1 combines with J gene TRBJ1-5, with unresolved D. Germline loops: CDR1 MGHRA, CDR2 YSYEKL. Trimming removed 2 bases from V and 4 bases from J, with 21 bases in between. The CDR3 has 18 amino acids. In DNA, the CDR3 is TGCGCCAGCAGCCAACTATTTAAAACGGACGGACTAAATCAGCCCCAGCATTTT. Amino acids: CASSQLFKTDGLNQPQHF.

V and J are TRBV5-4 and TRBJ1-3; D gene ambiguous. This CDR3 is 15 amino acids long. The V gene lost 1 base and the J gene lost 2 bases, with 10 bases spanning the gap. Germline-derived CDR1 and CDR2 are SGHNT and YYREEE (reference sequence). CDR3 sequence reads: CASSLSGGTGNTIYF. The CDR3 DNA sequence: TGTGCCAGCAGCTTGTCCGGAGGAACTGGAAACACCATATATTTT.

This clone was found once. The chain is built from TRBV10-3 and TRBJ2-7, with 8 bases identical to TRBD2. This CDR3 comprises 14 residues. J was trimmed by 0 bases and V by 10 bases; bases with no gene match: 8. Germline CDR1 is ENHRY and CDR2 is SYGVKD. The CDR3 protein is CATGREGLSYEQYF. Written as DNA, the CDR3 is TGTGCCACGGGCCGGGAGGGGCTCTCCTACGAGCAGTACTTC.

The chain recombines TRBV7-9 with TRBJ1-6; 7 bases match TRBD1. Trimming at V came to 6 bases and at J to 4 bases, leaving 15 bases not matched to a gene. Germline CDR1 and CDR2: SEHNR and FQNEAQ (reference sequence). The CDR3 runs to 18 residues. CDR3 DNA sequence: TGTGCCAGCAGGTTCTACCGGGGCCTGGGACAGTATAATTCACCCCTCCACTTT. Encoded protein: CASRFYRGLGQYNSPLHF. Supplemented by reference TRBV7-9 and TRBJ1-6, the full variable domain reads DTGVSQNPRHKITKRGQNVTFRCDPISEHNRLYWYRQTLGQGPEFLTYFQNEAQLEKSRLLSDRFSAERPKGSFSTLEIQRTEQGDSAMYLCASRFYRGLGQYNSPLHFGNGTRLTVT.

This chain's CDR3 is CASTLTGVYGYTF. The CDR3 bases are TGTGCCAGCACCCTAACAGGGGTCTATGGCTACACCTTC. The chain combines TRBV28 with TRBJ1-2; 7 bases line up with TRBD1. CDR1 is MDHEN, CDR2 SYDVKM, per germline. J gave up 4 bases and V 7 bases, and 6 bases lay outside the gene matches. This CDR3 contains 13 residues.

This chain joins TRBV15 and TRBJ2-5; 7 bases align to TRBD1. The CDR3 length is 16 residues. In germline, CDR1 is LNHNV, CDR2 YYDKDF (reference sequence). Losses at the gene ends were 0 bases for V and 3 bases for J; bases not matched to a gene: 7. Here the CDR3 DNA reads TGTGCCACCAGCAGAGAGCTGGGGACAGAAAAAGAGACCCAGTACTTC. Amino acids: CATSRELGTEKETQYF.

The count of this clone is one. This rearrangement joins TRBV28 to TRBJ1-2, with D unresolved. The V end lost 8 bases, the J end lost 5 bases, and 12 bases lay between the germline ends. Germline V lookup: CDR1 MDHEN, CDR2 SYDVKM. The CDR3 consists of 12 residues. The CDR3 DNA reads TGTGCCAGCCAGACTTCCCTATATGGCTACACCTTC. Encoded protein: CASQTSLYGYTF.

This clone was counted at least ten times. V is TRBV12-3 or TRBV12-4 and J is TRBJ1-1; 11 bases are shared with TRBD1. The trim removed 5 bases at V and 7 bases at J, leaving 3 bases unmatched. This CDR3 has 13 amino acids. In DNA form, the CDR3 reads TGTGCCAGCAGTCGGGACAGGGGGGTTGAAGCTTTCTTT. It codes for CASSRDRGVEAFF.

This sequence joins TRBV5-4 and TRBJ1-2; 9 bases fit TRBD1. The germline gives CDR1 SGHNT, CDR2 YYREEE (reference sequence). V shed 0 bases and J 13 bases; nucleotides not matched to a gene: 16. The CDR3 runs 16 residues. The CDR3 spells CASSLGPGQGRVQPTF. CDR3 nucleotides: TGTGCCAGCAGCTTGGGACCGGGACAGGGTCGGGTTCAGCCCACCTTC.

This chain links TRBV19 with TRBJ2-1; TRBD1 aligns across 7 bases. CDR1 and CDR2 (germline): LNHDA, SQIVND (reference sequence). The ends lost 8 bases at V and 4 bases at J; junction bases unmatched: 11. CDR3 length: 15 residues. The CDR3 DNA reads TGTGCCAGTCAATCTCCAGGGGGTCTTTACAATGAGCAGTTCTTC. Translation: CASQSPGGLYNEQFF.

CDR3 in DNA: TGTGCTAGTGGTTTTACGCGAGGGCCAAAGGAGCAGTTCTTC. Its protein is CASGFTRGPKEQFF. This chain joins TRBV12-5 and TRBJ2-1, with D maybe TRBD2 (5 bases). Germline CDR1 and CDR2: LGHNT and FRNRAP. Trimming shortened V by 3 bases and J by 10 bases, and 16 bases separated the two germline ends. The CDR3 covers 14 residues.

The rearrangement uses TRBV6-5 and TRBJ2-1; 9 bases map to TRBD2. V shed 11 bases, J shed 0 bases, and the junction held 5 bases outside the gene matches. CDR3 length: 14 residues. From germline, CDR1 is MNHEY and CDR2 SVGAGI. The CDR3 DNA follows: TGTGCCGGCGCGGGGGGGAGCTCCTACAATGAGCAGTTCTTC. Its protein product is CAGAGGSSYNEQFF.

The chain couples TRBV19 to TRBJ2-5; 13 positions match TRBD2. Unmatched junction bases numbered 5, after V lost 6 bases and J lost 4 bases. In germline, CDR1 is LNHDA, CDR2 SQIVND (reference sequence). This CDR3 has 15 amino acids. Here the CDR3 DNA reads TGTGCCAGTAGCCGACTAGCGGGGGGACGAGAGACCCAGTACTTC. This sequence encodes CASSRLAGGRETQYF.

This chain uses TRBV12-3 or TRBV12-4 with TRBJ1-2; D gene uncertain. Trimming left V 5 bases short and J 8 bases short, with 12 bases between. This CDR3 region has 12 residues. CDR3 bases: TGTGCCAGCAGTCGGGGTGGCGGCGGCTACACCTTC. Translating it yields CASSRGGGGYTF.

Judged by abundance, this clone is medium-sized. The rearrangement joins TRBV6-6 to TRBJ2-4, with D hard to call. Trimming stripped 6 bases from V and 7 bases from J, with 19 bases between. Germline V gene data show CDR1 as MNHNY and CDR2 as SVGAGI (reference sequence). The CDR3 length is 15 residues. CDR3 in amino acids: CASSEALGEANIQYF. Here the CDR3 DNA reads TGTGCCAGCAGCGAGGCGCTAGGAGAGGCGAACATTCAGTACTTC.

This chain joins TRBV10-2 and TRBJ2-1; the match to TRBD2 covers 12 bases. Germline loops: CDR1 WSHSY, CDR2 SAAADI. The CDR3 length is 17 residues. V was clipped by 8 bases and J by 2 bases; unmatched bases: 10. The CDR3 is CASFGLAGIQAYNEQFF. CDR3 DNA sequence: TGCGCCAGCTTCGGACTAGCGGGAATACAGGCCTACAATGAGCAGTTCTTC.

The rearrangement joins TRBV11-1 to TRBJ1-5, with D maybe TRBD1 (5 bases). CDR1 is SGHAT and CDR2 is FQDESV in the germline V gene (reference sequence). Between the trimmed V and J ends, which lost 2 bases and 2 bases, there was a span of 10 bases. The length of the CDR3 is 15 residues. CDR3 DNA sequence: TGTGCCAGCAGCTTACTAGGGGCATGCAATCAGCCCCAGCATTTT. Its translation: CASSLLGACNQPQHF.